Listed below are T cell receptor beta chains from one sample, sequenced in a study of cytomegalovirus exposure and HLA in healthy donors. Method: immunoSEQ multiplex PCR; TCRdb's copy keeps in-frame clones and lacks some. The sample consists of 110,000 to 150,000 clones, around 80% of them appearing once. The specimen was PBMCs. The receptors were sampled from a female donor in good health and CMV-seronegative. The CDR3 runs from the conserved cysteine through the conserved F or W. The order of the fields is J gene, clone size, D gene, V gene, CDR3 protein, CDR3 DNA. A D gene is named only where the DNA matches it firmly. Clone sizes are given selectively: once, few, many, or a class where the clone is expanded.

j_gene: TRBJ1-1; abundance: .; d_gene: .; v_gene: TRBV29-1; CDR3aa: CSTSGGVGTEAFF; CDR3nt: TGCAGCACTTCGGGGGGGGTGGGCACTGAAGCTTTCTTT
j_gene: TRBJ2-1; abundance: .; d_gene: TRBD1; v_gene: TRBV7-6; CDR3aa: CASSSQGDSYNEQFF; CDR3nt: TGTGCCAGCAGCTCTCAGGGGGACTCCTACAATGAGCAGTTCTTC
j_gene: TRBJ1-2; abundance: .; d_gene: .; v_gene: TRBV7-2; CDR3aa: CASSHSTSRSSNYGYTF; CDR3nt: TGTGCCAGCAGCCATTCAACGTCTAGGAGTTCTAACTATGGCTACACCTTC
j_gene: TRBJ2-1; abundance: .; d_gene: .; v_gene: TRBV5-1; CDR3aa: CASSLCLVCNEQFF; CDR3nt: TGCGCCAGCAGCTTGTGCCTAGTCTGCAATGAGCAGTTCTTC
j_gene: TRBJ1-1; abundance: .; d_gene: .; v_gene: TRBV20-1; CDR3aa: CSASGNTEAFF; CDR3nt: TGCAGTGCTAGCGGGAACACTGAAGCTTTCTTT
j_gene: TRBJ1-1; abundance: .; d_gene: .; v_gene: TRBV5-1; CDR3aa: CASSTNYGGSGEAFF; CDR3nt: TGCGCCAGCAGCACCAATTATGGAGGGTCCGGTGAAGCTTTCTTT
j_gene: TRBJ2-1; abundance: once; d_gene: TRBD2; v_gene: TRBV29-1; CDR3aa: CSVEVGLAGLCHEQFF; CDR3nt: TGCAGCGTTGAAGTGGGACTAGCGGGATTGTGCCATGAGCAGTTCTTC
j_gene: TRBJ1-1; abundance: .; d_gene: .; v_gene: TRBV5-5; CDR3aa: CASSLGGRVNTEAFF; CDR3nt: TGTGCCAGCAGCTTGGGAGGCAGGGTGAACACTGAAGCTTTCTTT
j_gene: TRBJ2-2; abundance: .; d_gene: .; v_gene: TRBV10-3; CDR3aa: CAISGQNTGELFF; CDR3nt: TGTGCCATCAGTGGGCAGAACACCGGGGAGCTGTTTTTT
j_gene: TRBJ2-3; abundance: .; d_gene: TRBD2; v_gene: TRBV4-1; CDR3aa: CASSVGLAGASTDTQYF; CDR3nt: TGCGCCAGCAGCGTCGGACTAGCGGGGGCCTCCACAGATACGCAGTATTTT
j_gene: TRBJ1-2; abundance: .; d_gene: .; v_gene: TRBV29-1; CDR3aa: CSVARTENYGYTF; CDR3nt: TGCAGCGTAGCCCGGACAGAGAACTATGGCTACACCTTC
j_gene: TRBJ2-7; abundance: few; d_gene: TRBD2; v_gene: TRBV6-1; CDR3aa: CASSQGLDTYEQYF; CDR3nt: TGTGCCAGCAGCCAAGGACTAGACACCTACGAGCAGTACTTC
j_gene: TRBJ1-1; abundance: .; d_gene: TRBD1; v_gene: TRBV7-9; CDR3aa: CASSFGQGAGEAFF; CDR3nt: TGTGCCAGCAGCTTCGGACAGGGGGCAGGTGAAGCTTTCTTT
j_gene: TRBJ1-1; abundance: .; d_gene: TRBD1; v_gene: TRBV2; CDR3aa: CASSIGTGLNTEAFF; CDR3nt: TGTGCCAGCAGTATCGGGACAGGTTTGAACACTGAAGCTTTCTTT
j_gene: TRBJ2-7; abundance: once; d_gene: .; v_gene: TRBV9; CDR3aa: CASSADLISYEQYF; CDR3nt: TGTGCCAGCAGCGCGGACTTAATCTCCTACGAGCAGTACTTC
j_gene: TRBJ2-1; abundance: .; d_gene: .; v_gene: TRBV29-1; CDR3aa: CSVEARGPSSYNEQFF; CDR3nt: TGCAGCGTTGAAGCGCGGGGGCCAAGCTCCTACAATGAGCAGTTCTTC
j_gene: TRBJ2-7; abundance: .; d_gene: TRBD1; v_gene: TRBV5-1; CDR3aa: CASRPLDRGVYEQYF; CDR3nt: TGCGCCAGCAGACCTCTCGACAGGGGTGTCTACGAGCAGTACTTC
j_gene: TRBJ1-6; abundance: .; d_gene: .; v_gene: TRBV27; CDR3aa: CASRTLQGNSYNSPLHF; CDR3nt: TGTGCCAGCAGGACCCTCCAGGGAAACTCCTATAATTCACCCCTCCACTTT
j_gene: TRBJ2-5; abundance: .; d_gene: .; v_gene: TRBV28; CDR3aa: CASSFSIRGYQETQYF; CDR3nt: TGTGCCAGCAGTTTTTCTATAAGGGGTTACCAAGAGACCCAGTACTTC
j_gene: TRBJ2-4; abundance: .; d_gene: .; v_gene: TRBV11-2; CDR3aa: CASSLVPRGNQNIQYF; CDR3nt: TGTGCCAGCAGCTTAGTGCCGAGGGGGAACCAAAACATTCAGTACTTC
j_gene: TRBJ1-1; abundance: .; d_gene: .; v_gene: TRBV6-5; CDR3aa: CASSYSQNTEAFF; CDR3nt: TGTGCCAGCAGTTACAGCCAGAACACTGAAGCTTTCTTT
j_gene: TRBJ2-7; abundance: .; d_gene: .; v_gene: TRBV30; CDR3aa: CAWSRGTGYSEQYF; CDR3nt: TGTGCCTGGAGTAGGGGAACAGGCTACAGCGAGCAGTACTTC
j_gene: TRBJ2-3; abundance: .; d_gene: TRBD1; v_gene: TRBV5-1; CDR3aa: CASSLLGSRQGSSDTQYF; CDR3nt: TGCGCCAGCAGCTTGCTCGGGTCTCGACAGGGCTCATCAGATACGCAGTATTTT
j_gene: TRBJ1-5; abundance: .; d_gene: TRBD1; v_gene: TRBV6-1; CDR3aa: CASGTGGMKPQHF; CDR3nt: TGTGCCAGTGGGACAGGGGGAATGAAGCCCCAGCATTTT
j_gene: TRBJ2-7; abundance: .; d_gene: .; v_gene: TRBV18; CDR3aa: CASSLHKDTSYEQYF; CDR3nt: TGTGCCAGCTCACTACACAAGGACACCTCCTACGAGCAGTACTTC
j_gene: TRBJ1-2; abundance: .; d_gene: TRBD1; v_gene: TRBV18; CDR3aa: CASSPQDMDRVYGYTF; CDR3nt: TGTGCCAGCTCACCGCAAGACATGGACAGGGTATACGGCTACACCTTC
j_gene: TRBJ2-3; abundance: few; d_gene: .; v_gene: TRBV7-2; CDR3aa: CASSLGWEDADTQYF; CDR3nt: TGTGCCAGCAGCTTAGGTTGGGAGGATGCAGATACGCAGTATTTT
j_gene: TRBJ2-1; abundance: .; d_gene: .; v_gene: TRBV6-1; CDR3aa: CASSEILLGQYNEQFF; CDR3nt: TGTGCCAGCAGTGAAATTCTTCTGGGGCAGTACAATGAGCAGTTCTTC
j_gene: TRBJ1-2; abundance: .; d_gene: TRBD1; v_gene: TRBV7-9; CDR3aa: CASSLRDRMLGYTF; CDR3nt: TGTGCCAGCAGCTTGAGGGACAGGATGTTGGGCTACACCTTC
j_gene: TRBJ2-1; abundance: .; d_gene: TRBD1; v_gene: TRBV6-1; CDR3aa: CASSEPGQGAYNEQFF; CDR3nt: TGTGCCAGCAGTGAACCGGGACAGGGGGCCTACAATGAGCAGTTCTTC